This entry lists 19 T cell receptor beta chains sequenced from one sample in a study of blood T cell repertoires in COVID-19. This table comes from immunoSEQ multiplex PCR, and its TCRdb copy is limited to in-frame clones, with some not included. Here the sample spans some 45,000 clones, 86% being singletons. The specimen was peripheral blood. The source is a human donor in a cohort sampled during active COVID-19.

V is TRBV19 and J is TRBJ1-1; D ambiguous. This CDR3 contains 13 residues. Germline V lookup: CDR1 LNHDA, CDR2 SQIVND (reference sequence). The ends were cut back, 6 bases at V and 5 bases at J, with 13 bases in the middle. The CDR3 loop reads CASSELQRTEAFF. The CDR3 nucleotides are TGTGCCAGTAGCGAACTCCAGCGTACTGAAGCTTTCTTT.

This clone occurred once. The chain carries TRBV7-2 and TRBJ2-7; 8 nucleotides match TRBD2. The trim removed 0 bases at V and 0 bases at J, leaving 13 bases unmatched. The CDR3 loop spans 19 amino acids. Per the germline V gene, CDR1 is SGHTA and CDR2 is FQGNSA. The CDR3 DNA reads as TGTGCCAGCAGCTTAGCGAAACGGCTAGCGGGCCCGAGCTCCTACGAGCAGTACTTC. It is translated as CASSLAKRLAGPSSYEQYF.

V gene TRBV6-2 or TRBV6-3 combines with J gene TRBJ2-7; TRBD1 matches at 7 bases. The V gene end was trimmed by 5 bases and the J gene end by 2 bases; junction bases not matched to a gene: 3. This CDR3 contains 13 residues. The germline V gene encodes CDR1 MNHEY and CDR2 SVGEGT. CDR3 sequence: CASSRDSTYEQYF. Written as DNA, the CDR3 is TGTGCCAGCAGTCGGGACAGCACCTACGAGCAGTACTTC.

The chain has TRBV6-5 and TRBJ2-3; TRBD1 is a possible D gene (6 bases). Trimming took off 6 bases at V and 6 bases at J, with 16 bases between the two ends. The germline gives CDR1 MNHEY, CDR2 SVGAGI. The CDR3 consists of 14 residues. CDR3 in amino acids: CASRDPTGPDTQYF. In nucleotides, the CDR3 is TGTGCCAGCAGGGACCCTACAGGGCCGGATACGCAGTATTTT.

CDR3 nucleotides: TGTGCCAGCAGTGATGACAGAAGCACAGATACGCAGTATTTT. Residues: CASSDDRSTDTQYF. The rearrangement uses TRBV25-1 and TRBJ2-3; maybe TRBD1 (5 bases). V dropped 3 bases and J dropped 0 bases, with 7 bases sitting between them. CDR3 length: 14 residues. Germline loops: CDR1 MGHDK, CDR2 SYGVNS.

CDR3 sequence: CASSPPRGGVNIQYF. The CDR3 coding sequence is TGTGCCAGCTCACCCCCACGGGGGGGCGTGAACATTCAGTACTTC. The rearrangement links TRBV18 to TRBJ2-4, with TRBD2 identical over 8 bases. Germline trimming cut 3 bases from V and 7 bases from J; bases unmatched to any gene: 8. The CDR3 runs to 15 residues. Germline CDR1 reads KGHSH; CDR2 reads LQKENI.

About this clone: One end of the junction varies from germline; a read error may be responsible. V is TRBV6-9 and J is TRBJ2-3; D is possibly TRBD2 (5 bases). The CDR3 is 14 residues long. From germline, CDR1 is MNHGY and CDR2 SVAAGI. In DNA, the CDR3 is TGTGCTAGCACCTCAGAGGGTAGCACAGATACGCAGTATTTT. Residues: CASTSEGSTDTQYF.

The chain links TRBV5-4 to TRBJ2-5; perhaps TRBD1 as D (6 bases). V shed 5 bases and J shed 2 bases, with 13 bases lying between them. CDR1 and CDR2 (germline): SGHNT, YYREEE (reference sequence). The CDR3 runs 14 residues. The CDR3 nucleotides are TGTGCCAGCAGGTTACAGGGTATTCAAGAGACCCAGTACTTC. Its translation: CASRLQGIQETQYF.

The chain combines TRBV7-2 with TRBJ1-1; D perhaps matches TRBD1 (5 bases). The germline CDR1 and CDR2 sequences are SGHTA and FQGNSA. The germline V and J ends were trimmed by 5 bases and 5 bases, with 15 bases remaining between them. CDR3 length: 14 residues. CDR3 protein: CASSRGGFWTEAFF. The DNA of the CDR3 is TGTGCCAGCAGCCGTGGGGGGTTCTGGACTGAAGCTTTCTTT.

The chain joins TRBV30 to TRBJ2-7, with D possibly being TRBD1 (6 bases). V was clipped by 4 bases and J by 5 bases, with 9 bases between them. The germline V gene encodes CDR1 GTSNPN and CDR2 SVGIG (reference sequence). The CDR3 contains 11 residues. CDR3 nucleotides: TGTGCCTGGACAGGGGCGAACGAGCAGTACTTC. It codes for CAWTGANEQYF.

V is TRBV5-1 and J is TRBJ2-2; 11 bases align to TRBD2. Germline CDR1 reads SGHRS; CDR2 reads YFSETQ. This CDR3 is built from 16 residues. V dropped 4 bases and J dropped 6; count of bases not matched to a gene: 8. CDR3 DNA: TGCGCCAGCAGCGACACTAGCGGGGGATTGCCCGGGGAGCTGTTTTTT. Translation gives CASSDTSGGLPGELFF.

This chain joins TRBV20-1 and TRBJ2-7; no clear D. The germline V gene has CDR1 DFQATT and CDR2 SNEGSKA (reference sequence). Deletions cut 2 bases from V and 3 bases from J, with 5 bases between. The CDR3 runs to 11 residues. The CDR3 DNA reads TGCAGTGCTAGAATCAACTACGAGCAGTACTTC. Protein: CSARINYEQYF.

The chain couples TRBV3-1 (or the pseudogene TRBV3-2) to TRBJ1-2; D possibly corresponds to TRBD1 (6 bases). This CDR3 is 13 amino acids long. CDR1 is LGHDT and CDR2 is YNNKEL in the germline V gene (reference sequence). With 4 bases removed from V and 6 bases from J, the gap between germline ends came to 12 bases. Written as DNA, the CDR3 is TGTGCCAGCAGCCCACCAGGGGCCCATGGCTACACCTTC. This encodes CASSPPGAHGYTF.

The rearrangement joins TRBV9 to TRBJ2-3, with 8 bases lining up with TRBD2. CDR3 length: 15 amino acids. Losses at the gene ends were 4 bases for V and 3 bases for J; bases not matched to a gene: 7. Germline CDR1 SGDLS, CDR2 YYNGEE. The CDR3 loop reads CASSPYGGGTDTQYF. CDR3 DNA: TGTGCCAGCAGCCCCTACGGGGGGGGAACAGATACGCAGTATTTT.

The chain links TRBV2 to TRBJ2-7, with TRBD1 as a possible D gene (6 bases). CDR3 length equals 15 residues. V lost 0 bases and J 3 bases, leaving 12 bases between the germline ends. CDR1 and CDR2 (germline): SNHLY, FYNNEI. The CDR3, as DNA: TGTGCCAGCAGTGAAGCGGGACAATTGTACTACGAGCAGTACTTC. This gives the protein CASSEAGQLYYEQYF.

This chain joins TRBV29-1 and TRBJ2-1, with 7 bases matching TRBD1. Germline CDR1 reads SQVTM; CDR2 reads ANQGSEA. Trimming took 2 bases from V and 10 from J; bases not matched to a gene: 5. CDR3 length: 12 residues. CDR3 residues: CSVERGPREQFF. CDR3 nucleotide sequence: TGCAGCGTTGAAAGGGGGCCGAGGGAGCAGTTCTTC.

The chain links TRBV6-4 to TRBJ1-1, with TRBD1 identical over 8 bases. The CDR3 spans 12 residues. Trimming took 6 bases from V and 11 from J; bases not matched to a gene: 8. Per germline, CDR1 MRHNA and CDR2 SNTAGT. The CDR3 reads CASREPTGEAFF. CDR3 DNA sequence: TGTGCCAGCAGGGAGCCGACAGGGGAGGCTTTCTTT.

The chain couples TRBV5-1 to TRBJ2-1; 8 positions match TRBD1. Unmatched junction bases numbered 15, after V lost 3 bases and J lost 4 bases. CDR1 SGHRS and CDR2 YFSETQ come from the germline V gene. This CDR3 is built from 18 residues. CDR3 sequence reads: CASSSSDRVGASYNEQFF. CDR3 sequence (DNA): TGCGCCAGCAGCTCCTCGGACAGGGTGGGTGCCAGTTACAATGAGCAGTTCTTC.

This chain uses TRBV6-5 with TRBJ1-4, with D unclear. Looked up from germline, CDR1 is MNHEY and CDR2 is SVGAGI. The CDR3 spans 14 residues. The germline V and J ends were trimmed by 5 bases and 5 bases, with 12 bases remaining between them. The CDR3: CASSPRRVNEKLFF. The DNA for the CDR3 is TGTGCCAGCAGTCCCCGACGGGTAAATGAAAAACTGTTTTTT.